This T cell receptor beta chain was retrieved from a study of beta chain features in type 1 diabetes. Study-wide results and limits: Patients' naive, central memory and regulatory TCRB repertoires appeared more alike than those of healthy donors.

The CDR3 is 16 amino acids. Germline-derived CDR1 and CDR2 are SEHNR and FQNEAQ (reference sequence). Between the trimmed V and J ends, which lost 1 base and 1 base, there was a span of 13 bases. Per donor, one heparinised blood draw averaged around 0.12 L. Remarks on this clone: What it binds is not known.

The entirety of the isolated RNA underwent reverse transcription, so expressed TCRB transcripts were sequenced. Assay: immunoSEQ multiplex PCR; the TCRdb copy retains only in-frame clones and omits some. The table includes about 370,000 clones, about 14% detected once. Source material: naive CD4+ T cells from blood. The TCR comes from a woman in her late teens or twenties in good health. This chain joins TRBV7-9 and TRBJ2-5, with D hard to call. Here the CDR3 DNA reads TGTGCCAGCAGCTTAGTCGGAACAGTAGTCCAAGAGACCCAGTACTTC. As protein: CASSLVGTVVQETQYF. Full variable domain (remainder filled in from reference TRBV7-9 and TRBJ2-5): DTGVSQNPRHKITKRGQNVTFRCDPISEHNRLYWYRQTLGQGPEFLTYFQNEAQLEKSRLLSDRFSAERPKGSFSTLEIQRTEQGDSAMYLCASSLVGTVVQETQYFGPGTRLLVL.